This is a list of T cell receptor beta chains from one sample in a study of cytomegalovirus exposure and HLA in healthy donors. The data were produced by immunoSEQ multiplex PCR, yet TCRdb's version contains in-frame clones alone and is incomplete. Of under 150,000 clones listed, 70% to 80% are singletons. Sequencing input: PBMCs. These receptors were obtained from a woman aged 18-30 years in good health and CMV-seronegative. Each CDR3 is given with its conserved first and last residue. Each record gives: clone size, J gene, D gene, V gene, CDR3 protein, CDR3 DNA. D genes are given only for firm matches. Clone size is given for some rows only: seen once, a few or many times, or a class if the clone is expanded.

NA TRBJ1-1 NA TRBV5-1 CASSNPTEEQRFF TGCGCCAGCAGCAACCCCACGGAAGAGCAGCGATTCTTT
NA TRBJ1-5 NA TRBV28 CASSLWDSNQPQHF TGTGCCAGCAGTTTATGGGACAGTAATCAGCCCCAGCATTTT
NA TRBJ1-1 NA TRBV4-2 CASSQVTGTEAFF TGTGCCAGCAGCCAAGTCACCGGTACTGAAGCTTTCTTT
NA TRBJ1-1 TRBD1 TRBV5-1 CASSVSGGNTEAFF TGCGCCAGCAGCGTCTCAGGGGGGAACACTGAAGCTTTCTTT
NA TRBJ2-1 TRBD1 TRBV7-3 CASSVGQVAYNEQFF TGTGCCAGCAGCGTCGGACAGGTGGCTTACAATGAGCAGTTCTTC
NA TRBJ1-4 NA TRBV7-2 CASSFLGDIPMGKLFF TGTGCCAGCAGCTTCTTAGGGGACATCCCGATGGGAAAACTGTTTTTT
NA TRBJ2-5 TRBD2 TRBV28 CASSWGGYQETQYF TGTGCCAGCAGTTGGGGGGGGTACCAAGAGACCCAGTACTTC
NA TRBJ1-5 NA TRBV2 CASRAVEGAGNQPQHF TGTGCCAGCAGGGCGGTAGAGGGAGCGGGCAATCAGCCCCAGCATTTT
few TRBJ1-1 NA TRBV2 CASRPPGRRNTEAFF TGTGCCAGCAGGCCCCCCGGCAGGCGGAACACTGAAGCTTTCTTT
NA TRBJ1-2 NA TRBV5-1 CASSVGGSGGYTF TGCGCCAGCAGCGTCGGAGGGTCGGGTGGCTACACCTTC
NA TRBJ2-7 NA TRBV4-2 CASTPAASFSYEQYF TGTGCCAGCACCCCTGCGGCATCCTTCTCCTACGAGCAGTACTTC
NA TRBJ1-1 NA TRBV28 CASSSGQTNTEAFF TGTGCCAGCAGTTCCGGACAGACGAACACTGAAGCTTTCTTT
NA TRBJ1-2 NA TRBV28 CASSSGVYGYTF TGTGCCAGCAGTTCCGGGGTTTATGGCTACACCTTC
NA TRBJ2-3 NA TRBV6-4 CASTPDAGSPDTQYF TGTGCCAGCACCCCGGACGCGGGGTCGCCGGATACGCAGTATTTT
NA TRBJ1-4 NA TRBV2 CASSDRGGTNEKLFF TGTGCCAGCAGTGATAGGGGAGGGACTAATGAAAAACTGTTTTTT
NA TRBJ1-1 NA TRBV10-2 CASSEQKHTEAFF TGCGCCAGCAGTGAGCAAAAGCACACTGAAGCTTTCTTT
NA TRBJ1-1 NA TRBV4-2 CASSNRGGRTEAFF TGTGCCAGCAGCAATAGGGGGGGGAGGACTGAAGCTTTCTTT
NA TRBJ1-2 NA TRBV15 CATSRNEGAGGYTF TGTGCCACCAGCAGAAACGAGGGAGCTGGTGGCTACACCTTC
NA TRBJ1-5 TRBD1 TRBV6-5 CATRDRGNQPQHF TGTGCCACACGAGACAGGGGCAATCAGCCCCAGCATTTT
NA TRBJ2-5 TRBD1 TRBV2 CASSEGQGARGTQYF TGTGCCAGCAGTGAAGGGCAGGGGGCGCGTGGGACCCAGTACTTC
NA TRBJ2-5 NA TRBV27 CASSLSSGFRYQETQYF TGTGCCAGCAGTTTATCATCAGGTTTTAGGTACCAAGAGACCCAGTACTTC
NA TRBJ1-5 TRBD1 TRBV7-8 CASSLGDRTGNQPQHF TGTGCCAGCAGCTTAGGGGATCGGACAGGAAATCAGCCCCAGCATTTT
NA TRBJ1-1 NA TRBV28 CASSSPLNTEAFF TGTGCCAGCAGCTCCCCTTTGAACACTGAAGCTTTCTTT
NA TRBJ1-3 TRBD1 TRBV18 CASSPVRSTGSSGNTIYF TGTGCCAGCTCACCGGTAAGGTCGACAGGGAGCTCTGGAAACACCATATATTTT
NA TRBJ2-7 NA TRBV5-6 CASSRVPGYEQYF TGTGCCAGCAGCCGAGTACCGGGCTACGAGCAGTACTTC
NA TRBJ1-5 NA TRBV2 CASSWGSGNQPQHF TGTGCCAGCAGTTGGGGCAGTGGCAATCAGCCCCAGCATTTT
NA TRBJ1-1 NA TRBV5-1 CASSLVEGGGTEAFF TGCGCCAGCAGCTTGGTGGAGGGCGGGGGGACTGAAGCTTTCTTT
NA TRBJ2-5 TRBD2 TRBV2 CASKRSGGSYQETQYF TGTGCCAGCAAGAGAAGCGGGGGTTCGTACCAAGAGACCCAGTACTTC
NA TRBJ2-7 NA TRBV29-1 CSVAPTDPSYEQYF TGCAGCGTTGCCCCGACAGATCCCTCCTACGAGCAGTACTTC
NA TRBJ1-3 NA TRBV29-1 CSVRGTGSSGNTIYF TGCAGCGTTAGGGGTACAGGGAGCTCTGGAAACACCATATATTTT
NA TRBJ2-1 TRBD1 TRBV2 CASRGGTGSYNEQFF TGTGCCAGCAGAGGAGGGACAGGCTCCTACAATGAGCAGTTCTTC
NA TRBJ1-6 NA TRBV14 CASSQDLHDSNNSPLHF TGTGCCAGCAGCCAAGATCTCCACGACAGCAATAATTCACCCCTCCACTTT
few TRBJ1-1 NA TRBV2 CASSVRNTEAFF TGTGCCAGCAGTGTGAGGAACACTGAAGCTTTCTTT
once TRBJ1-3 TRBD1 TRBV29-1 CSVQDRQGWGGNTIYF TGCAGCGTCCAAGATAGACAGGGATGGGGTGGAAACACCATATATTTT
NA TRBJ1-3 TRBD1 TRBV6-1 CASSELSRDSTIYF TGTGCCAGCAGTGAATTGTCAAGGGACAGCACCATATATTTT
NA TRBJ2-7 TRBD1 TRBV15 CATGTGEGYEQYF TGTGCCACCGGGACAGGGGAAGGCTACGAGCAGTACTTC
few TRBJ2-4 TRBD2 TRBV19 CASSTRAGENIQYF TGTGCCAGTAGTACCCGGGCGGGGGAGAACATTCAGTACTTC
NA TRBJ2-2 NA TRBV5-1 CASSQPTERELFF TGCGCCAGCAGCCAACCAACGGAGAGGGAGCTGTTTTTT
NA TRBJ1-2 TRBD1 TRBV6-5 CASTLGQGTVGYTF TGTGCCAGCACCCTCGGACAGGGCACCGTCGGCTACACCTTC
few TRBJ2-1 NA TRBV7-8 CASSPLARDSYNEQFF TGTGCCAGCAGCCCACTAGCTCGAGACTCCTACAATGAGCAGTTCTTC
NA TRBJ1-2 TRBD1 TRBV6-1 CASNLTGGKRYGYTF TGTGCCAGCAACCTGACAGGGGGGAAACGCTATGGCTACACCTTC
NA TRBJ2-2 TRBD1 TRBV7-3 CASSLQGAGELFF TGTGCCAGCAGCCTACAGGGGGCCGGGGAGCTGTTTTTT
few TRBJ2-7 TRBD1 TRBV5-6 CASSLAGTASYEQYF TGTGCCAGCAGCTTGGCTGGGACAGCATCCTACGAGCAGTACTTC
NA TRBJ2-2 NA TRBV21-1 CASSKSWRTNTGELFF TGTGCCAGCAGCAAATCTTGGAGAACGAACACCGGGGAGCTGTTTTTT
once TRBJ1-3 NA TRBV5-6 CASSSIDRLSGNTIYF TGTGCCAGCAGCTCCATAGACAGGCTTTCTGGAAACACCATATATTTT
few TRBJ2-5 NA TRBV7-9 CASSLGEAGETQYF TGTGCCAGCAGCCTCGGAGAGGCGGGGGAGACCCAGTACTTC
few TRBJ2-5 NA TRBV10-3 CAISDTGQETQYF TGTGCCATCAGTGACACAGGCCAAGAGACCCAGTACTTC
NA TRBJ2-7 NA TRBV6-5 CASSYSGRSPSYEQYF TGTGCCAGCAGTTACTCCGGCAGGTCCCCCTCCTACGAGCAGTACTTC
NA TRBJ2-7 TRBD2 TRBV5-6 CASSFIAGEYEQYF TGTGCCAGCAGCTTCATAGCGGGGGAGTACGAGCAGTACTTC
NA TRBJ1-6 NA TRBV12-5 CASGFRGGHSPLHF TGTGCTAGTGGTTTCCGGGGAGGCCATTCACCCCTCCACTTT
NA TRBJ2-2 TRBD2 TRBV7-3 CASSSPAGLASGGELFF TGTGCCAGCAGCTCCCCGGCGGGACTAGCATCCGGTGGGGAGCTGTTTTTT
NA TRBJ1-2 TRBD1 TRBV4-1 CASSQVTGRHYGYTF TGCGCCAGCAGCCAAGTGACAGGGAGGCACTATGGCTACACCTTC
NA TRBJ2-7 TRBD1 TRBV4-1 CASSQGDRSSYEQYF TGCGCCAGCAGCCAAGGGGACAGGAGCTCCTACGAGCAGTACTTC
once TRBJ2-7 TRBD1 TRBV6-1 CASSEDGTGGVEQYF TGTGCCAGCAGTGAAGATGGGACAGGGGGCGTCGAGCAGTACTTC
NA TRBJ2-7 NA TRBV4-1 CASSQGADRPYEQYF TGCGCCAGCAGCCAAGGTGCAGACAGGCCCTACGAGCAGTACTTC